The next 8 T cell receptor beta chains were all read from a single sample in a study of shared clonotypes between healthy human individuals. The table came from immunoSEQ multiplex PCR; TCRdb's copy has only in-frame clones and leaves some out. The repertoire holds about 2.4 million clones, with approximately 94% as singletons. Sequencing was performed on naive CD4+ T cells sorted from blood. Subset defined: CD45RA+ positively selected. The receptors were gathered from a man between 18 and 29 years old in good health.

This sequence joins TRBV7-2 and TRBJ2-7; 10 bases fit TRBD2. Germline CDR1 is SGHTA and CDR2 is FQGNSA. V gave up 2 bases and J gave up 3 bases; unmatched junction bases: 4. The CDR3 loop spans 15 amino acids. The CDR3 is CASSLIAGGDYEQYF. CDR3 sequence (DNA): TGTGCCAGCAGCTTAATAGCGGGAGGAGACTACGAGCAGTACTTC.

As to this clone: Other DNA sequences of this sample code for an identical CDR3. J is TRBJ2-2 and V is TRBV7-9; D call uncertain. Looked up from germline, CDR1 is SEHNR and CDR2 is FQNEAQ (reference sequence). V shed 5 bases and J shed 6 bases, with 7 bases lying between them. This CDR3 is 12 amino acids long. The CDR3 nucleotides read TGTGCCAGCAGCGTGGGTCCCGGGGAGCTGTTTTTT. Translating gives CASSVGPGELFF. Variable domain in full (rest from reference TRBV7-9 and TRBJ2-2): DTGVSQNPRHKITKRGQNVTFRCDPISEHNRLYWYRQTLGQGPEFLTYFQNEAQLEKSRLLSDRFSAERPKGSFSTLEIQRTEQGDSAMYLCASSVGPGELFFGEGSRLTVL.

V usage is TRBV7-2 and J usage is TRBJ2-2, with 10 bases identical to TRBD1. Germline V gene sequence: CDR1 SGHTA, CDR2 FQGNSA. The CDR3 totals 19 residues. With 5 bases clipped from V and 9 bases from J, the junction kept 21 bases outside the gene matches. CDR3 protein: CASSPAPLLRTGGPRELFF. DNA of the CDR3: TGTGCCAGCAGCCCCGCTCCACTTCTGAGGACAGGGGGACCCCGGGAGCTGTTTTTT.

In regard to this clone: At one of its ends the junction is not consistent with the germline gene, which may arise from a read error. J is TRBJ1-2 and V is TRBV7-9; TRBD1 is a possible D gene (5 bases). This CDR3 spans 15 amino acids. Germline V gene lookup returns CDR1 SEHNR and CDR2 FQNEAQ (reference sequence). The CDR3 coding sequence is TGTGCCAGCAACCTAGGACAAACCCTTAACCATGGCTACACCTTC. Amino acid sequence: CASNLGQTLNHGYTF.

The rearrangement joins TRBV5-1 to TRBJ2-5; 10 bases align to TRBD2. The CDR3 is made up of 17 amino acids. V was clipped by 4 bases and J by 1 base; unmatched bases: 10. The germline V gene encodes CDR1 SGHRS and CDR2 YFSETQ. The CDR3 nucleotides read TGCGCCAGCAGCCCCGGGGCTAGCGGGGGCGTCCAAGAGACCCAGTACTTC. Amino acids: CASSPGASGGVQETQYF.

This sequence joins TRBV2 and TRBJ2-2, with TRBD1 matching over 7 bases. This CDR3 spans 14 amino acids. Per germline, CDR1 SNHLY and CDR2 FYNNEI. V gave up 2 bases and J gave up 6 bases; unmatched junction bases: 3. CDR3 amino acids: CASSEQGVAGELFF. CDR3 nucleotide sequence: TGTGCCAGCAGTGAACAGGGGGTAGCCGGGGAGCTGTTTTTT.

With regard to this clone: Other nucleotide sequences from this sample produce the same CDR3. V is TRBV7-2 and J is TRBJ1-2; 7 nucleotides agree with TRBD1. The CDR3 sequence is 13 residues long. In germline, CDR1 is SGHTA, CDR2 FQGNSA. V gave up 2 bases and J gave up 4 bases; unmatched junction bases: 1. CDR3 DNA sequence: TGTGCCAGCAGCTTAAGACAGGGCTATGGCTACACCTTC. The encoded protein is CASSLRQGYGYTF.

In DNA form, the CDR3 reads TGTGCCAGCAGTACCAGGGTCACAGATACGCAGTATTTT. Translating it yields CASSTRVTDTQYF. The chain is built from TRBV2 and TRBJ2-3; D is perhaps TRBD1 (5 bases). V was trimmed by 5 bases and J by 2 bases, leaving 8 bases between them. The CDR3 extends over 13 amino acids. In germline, CDR1 is SNHLY, CDR2 FYNNEI.